These 10 T cell receptor beta chains originate from one sample sequenced in a study of lung T cells in sarcoidosis with Löfgren's syndrome. TCRdb re-analysed the reads in MiXCR, keeping a single row per CDR3 protein. The sample has some 65,000 distinct CDR3 sequences; about 20% are singletons. Sequencing used CD4+ T cells from PBMCs. Receptors originate from a human donor with sarcoidosis (Löfgren's syndrome or another form), or a control subject (not recorded which).

This clonotype was counted ten times or more. This rearrangement joins TRBV3-1 to TRBJ2-1, with D uncertain. Germline V lookup: CDR1 LGHDT, CDR2 YNNKEL (reference sequence). The length of the CDR3 is 15 residues. The V and J ends lost 5 bases and 2 bases respectively, with 13 bases between them. CDR3 region: CASSDSLVPYNEQFF. CDR3 in DNA: TGTGCCAGCAGCGACTCTTTAGTCCCCTACAATGAGCAGTTCTTC.

About this clonotype itself: The junction differs from germline at one of its ends, possibly a read error. The V call is TRBV20-1, the J call TRBJ2-3, with TRBD1 as a possible D gene (5 bases). CDR3 length: 15 residues. Germline CDR1 and CDR2: DFQATT and SNEGSKA (reference sequence). The CDR3 is CSARDLAGLPDMQYF. Written as DNA, the CDR3 is TGCAGTGCTAGAGATCTGGCAGGGCTCCCAGATATGCAGTATTTT.

Relative to its sample, this clonotype is medium-sized. V usage is TRBV7-2 and J usage is TRBJ2-3, with D unclear. V was clipped by 0 bases and J by 1 base, with 5 bases between them. CDR1 and CDR2 (germline): SGHTA, FQGNSA. CDR3 length equals 14 residues. The CDR3 is CASSLAPGTDTQYF. DNA for the CDR3: TGTGCCAGCAGCTTAGCCCCAGGCACAGATACGCAGTATTTT.

This clonotype has a handful of counts. The chain is built from TRBV20-1 and TRBJ2-5, with D possibly being TRBD2 (6 bases). The CDR3 consists of 14 residues. Germline lookup yields CDR1 DFQATT and CDR2 SNEGSKA (reference sequence). V was trimmed by 5 bases and J by 4 bases, leaving 17 bases between them. The CDR3 is CSAGGAGGGETQYF. The DNA for the CDR3 is TGCAGTGCTGGAGGGGCTGGCGGAGGAGAGACCCAGTACTTC.

V is TRBV3-1 and J is TRBJ1-1; 7 positions agree with TRBD1. The trim removed 2 bases at V and 5 bases at J, leaving 14 bases unmatched. This CDR3 region has 17 residues. Germline V gene sequence: CDR1 LGHDT, CDR2 YNNKEL (reference sequence). The CDR3 sequence is CASSQLYRGISSTEAFF. The CDR3 coding sequence is TGTGCCAGCAGCCAATTATACAGGGGAATTAGTTCGACTGAAGCTTTCTTT.

With respect to this clonotype: This may arise from a read error, as a much more abundant clone is one base away. The chain combines TRBV28 with TRBJ1-2; D unresolved. Germline V gene sequence: CDR1 MDHEN, CDR2 SYDVKM. The CDR3 is made up of 11 amino acids. Between the trimmed V and J ends, which lost 7 bases and 4 bases, there was a span of 7 bases. CDR3: CASMNSYGYTF. As DNA, the CDR3 is TGTGCCAGCATGAACAGCTATGGCTACACCTTC.

A word on this clonotype: The germline gene is not matched at one end of the junction; a read error may be the cause. J is TRBJ2-5 and V is TRBV28; D is uncertain. This CDR3 is built from 12 residues. Germline V gene sequence: CDR1 MDHEN, CDR2 SYDVKM. CDR3 protein: CACSQLGETQYF. The CDR3 DNA follows: TGTGCCTGCAGCCAACTGGGGGAGACCCAGTACTTC.

This clonotype was seen only a few times. This chain joins TRBV7-8 and TRBJ1-2, with D perhaps matching TRBD1 (5 bases). V lost 0 bases and J lost 6, with 11 bases in between. The germline V gene encodes CDR1 SGHVS and CDR2 FQNEAQ. There are 14 residues in the CDR3. The DNA of the CDR3 is TGTGCCAGCAGCTTAGCGAGCAGGGAGGATGGCTACACCTTC. It specifies CASSLASREDGYTF.

This clonotype was detected many times. The chain is built from TRBV20-1 and TRBJ2-3; 7 bases agree with TRBD1. CDR3 size: 15 residues. V was pared by 4 bases and J by 6 bases, with 13 bases of the junction left unmatched. The germline CDR1 and CDR2 sequences are DFQATT and SNEGSKA (reference sequence). Here the CDR3 DNA reads TGCAGTGCTACTTATACGACAGGGATTATGGATACGCAGTATTTT. The encoded protein is CSATYTTGIMDTQYF.

This chain links TRBV2 with TRBJ2-3; TRBD2 matches at 15 bases. The CDR3 loop spans 16 amino acids. Germline V gives CDR1 SNHLY, CDR2 FYNNEI. V was clipped by 10 bases and J by 4 bases; unmatched bases: 9. CDR3 in DNA: TGTGCCATTGCCGGGACTAGCGGGAGGATGGCAGATACGCAGTATTTT. It encodes CAIAGTSGRMADTQYF.